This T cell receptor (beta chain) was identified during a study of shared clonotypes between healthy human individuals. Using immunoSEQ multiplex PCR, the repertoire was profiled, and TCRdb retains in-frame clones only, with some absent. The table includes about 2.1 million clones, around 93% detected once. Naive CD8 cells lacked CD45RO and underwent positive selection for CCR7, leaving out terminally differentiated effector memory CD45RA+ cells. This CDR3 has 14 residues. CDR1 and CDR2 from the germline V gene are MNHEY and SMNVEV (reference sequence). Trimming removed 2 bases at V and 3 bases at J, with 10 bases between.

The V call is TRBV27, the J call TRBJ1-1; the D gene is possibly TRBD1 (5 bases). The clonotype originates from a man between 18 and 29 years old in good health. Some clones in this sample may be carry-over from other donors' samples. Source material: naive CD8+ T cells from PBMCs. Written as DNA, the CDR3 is TGTGCCAGCAGTTTAAACCCAGGGTACACTGAAGCTTTCTTT. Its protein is CASSLNPGYTEAFF.